The sequence of this TCR beta chain was determined in a study of T-cell memory formation after mild COVID-19. Study-wide findings and caveats: From day 15 to 85, contracting clones were balanced between CD4 and CD8, whereas later expanders leaned toward CD4+.

This clonotype was seen more than once but under ten times. Its antigen is still unknown. CDR1 SGHTA and CDR2 FQGTGA come from the germline V gene. CDR3 size: 16 residues. V was cut by 0 bases and J by 2 bases, with 10 bases left in between. TCRdb fed the 5' RACE reads into MiXCR, producing one record per CDR3 protein. The sample consists of under 350,000 distinct CDR3 sequences, 15% to 20% of them appearing once. The chain is built from TRBV7-3 and TRBJ2-2, with D hard to call. The sequencing sample was made of PBMCs or a T cell subset sorted from them (not recorded which). The TCR comes from a man aged 18 to 29 who had mild COVID-19 (a few samples of this study predate the infection). Cell type and time point are not known. The CDR3 sequence: CASSLTPGHNTGELFF. The CDR3 coding sequence is TGTGCCAGCAGCTTAACGCCGGGCCACAACACCGGGGAGCTGTTTTTT.